What follows are 31 T cell receptor beta chains derived from one specimen sequenced in a study of regulatory T cells in long-lasting Graves disease. Time point meaning: newly diagnosed GD, antithyroid drugs for less than 3 months. PBMC RNA was the source of the TCR library. Researchers made TCR beta libraries by using iRepertoire HTBI primers and running Arm-PCR on CDR3 regions. Each CDR3 protein is one row after TCRdb ran MiXCR on the multiplex PCR reads. The table records 350,000 to 550,000 distinct CDR3 sequences, less than 20% of them present only once. The sample also formed part of further work on T cells in Graves' hyperthyroidism and ophthalmopathy.

The sequences come from peripheral blood mononuclear cells (PBMCs), collected at new diagnosis, from a patient treated with antithyroid drugs. The source is a woman younger than 35 with Graves disease.

The chain uses TRBV3-1 and TRBJ2-3; D perhaps matches TRBD1 (5 bases). The germline gives CDR1 LGHDT, CDR2 YNNKEL (reference sequence). The V and J ends lost 0 bases and 2 bases respectively, with 12 bases between them. The CDR3 consists of 16 residues. CDR3: CASSQDVGASTDTQYF. CDR3 DNA: TGTGCCAGCAGCCAAGATGTAGGGGCTTCCACAGATACGCAGTATTTT.

Ten or more counts support this clonotype. This chain uses TRBV12-5 with TRBJ2-7; D remains ambiguous. Between the trimmed V and J ends, which lost 1 base and 2 bases, there was a span of 9 bases. Germline assignment: CDR1 LGHNT and CDR2 FRNRAP. This CDR3 is 14 amino acids long. The CDR3 loop reads CASGLALGPYEQYF. CDR3 DNA sequence: TGTGCTAGTGGTTTGGCCCTGGGTCCCTACGAGCAGTACTTC.

This chain uses TRBV7-9 with TRBJ1-5; 9 nucleotides match TRBD1. The ends lost 5 bases at V and 5 bases at J; junction bases unmatched: 4. Germline V CDR1 and CDR2: SEHNR, FQNEAQ (reference sequence). The CDR3 contains 14 residues. The CDR3 sequence: CASSPGQGHQPQHF. For the CDR3, the DNA is TGTGCCAGCAGCCCGGGACAGGGACATCAGCCCCAGCATTTT.

This clonotype was observed at least ten times. The J gene is TRBJ1-1, the V gene TRBV2; perhaps TRBD1 as D (5 bases). V was pared by 7 bases and J by 3 bases, with 9 bases between. The CDR3 contains 12 residues. Germline CDR1 SNHLY, CDR2 FYNNEI. The CDR3 loop is CASTQGYTEAFF. CDR3 in DNA: TGTGCCAGCACTCAGGGTTACACTGAAGCTTTCTTT.

This clonotype was counted ten times or more. The rearrangement joins TRBV11-3 to TRBJ2-1; 9 nucleotides align to TRBD1. The germline gives CDR1 SGHNT, CDR2 YENEEA. J lost 8 bases, V lost 4 bases, and 6 bases had no gene match. The CDR3 has 14 residues. The CDR3 region is CASSSSTGGDEQFF. Here the CDR3 DNA reads TGTGCCAGCAGCTCATCTACAGGGGGCGATGAGCAGTTCTTC.

The CDR3 here is CASSQEGRGNEQFF. CDR3 DNA: TGTGCCAGCAGCCAAGAGGGCCGGGGAAATGAGCAGTTCTTC. This rearrangement joins TRBV3-1 to TRBJ2-1, with a tentative D call TRBD2 (5 bases). Germline V CDR1 and CDR2: LGHDT, YNNKEL (reference sequence). The CDR3 covers 14 residues. Trimming took 0 bases from V and 7 from J, leaving 10 bases between them.

This clonotype was seen repeatedly, ten times or more. The CDR3 DNA follows: TGTGCCAGCAGCGGACAGGGTTTGAGCATTCAGTACTTC. Its protein product is CASSGQGLSIQYF. The chain is built from TRBV12-3 or TRBV12-4 and TRBJ2-4; TRBD1 matches 8 bases. The V segment lost 6 bases and the J segment 9 bases; nucleotides outside the gene matches: 7. This CDR3 spans 13 amino acids.

This clonotype was detected many times. The rearrangement joins TRBV9 to TRBJ2-3; TRBD2 is a possible D gene (6 bases). The V end lost 3 bases, the J end lost 5 bases, and 13 bases lay between the germline ends. CDR1 and CDR2 (germline): SGDLS, YYNGEE. The CDR3 has 14 amino acids. The CDR3 region is CASSDDGGRDTQYF. The CDR3 nucleotides read TGTGCCAGCAGCGACGACGGGGGTCGAGATACGCAGTATTTT. The full variable domain, completed using reference TRBV9 and TRBJ2-3, is DSGVTQTPKHLITATGQRVTLRCSPRSGDLSVYWYQQSLDQGLQFLIQYYNGEERAKGNILERFSAQQFPDLHSELNLSSLELGDSALYFCASSDDGGRDTQYFGPGTRLTVL.

The sample holds one count of this clonotype. A much larger clone differs by one base, so this may be a read error. The rearrangement links TRBV3-1 to TRBJ1-3; D unclear. CDR3 size: 14 residues. Trimming left V 1 base short and J 6 bases short, with 10 bases between. Per the germline V gene, CDR1 is LGHDT and CDR2 is YNNKEL (reference sequence). This CDR3 is CASSQVVGENTIYF. The CDR3 nucleotides read TGTGCCAGCAGCCAAGTAGTGGGAGAAAACACCATATATTTT.

This clonotype has at least ten counts. The chain couples TRBV27 to TRBJ2-6; D call uncertain. The germline CDR1 and CDR2 sequences are MNHEY and SMNVEV (reference sequence). The CDR3 is 14 amino acids. The germline V and J ends were trimmed by 7 bases and 0 bases, with 7 bases remaining between them. CDR3 amino acids: CASNSGSGANVLTF. For the CDR3, the DNA is TGTGCCAGCAACTCCGGCTCTGGGGCCAACGTCCTGACTTTC.

This clonotype has a count of ten or more. The chain joins TRBV2 to TRBJ2-7; 7 nucleotides line up with TRBD2. Unmatched junction bases numbered 5, after V lost 7 bases and J lost 2 bases. Germline V gene data show CDR1 as SNHLY and CDR2 as FYNNEI. The CDR3 totals 13 residues. CDR3 in DNA: TGTGCCAGCATACGCGGGACTACCTACGAGCAGTACTTC. This codes for CASIRGTTYEQYF.

This clonotype came up a few times. The chain links TRBV9 to TRBJ1-5; D remains unclear. Germline CDR1 reads SGDLS; CDR2 reads YYNGEE. CDR3 size: 14 residues. Trimming removed 3 bases at V and 3 bases at J, with 10 bases between. The chain's CDR3 is CASSASGVNQPQHF. The CDR3, as DNA: TGTGCCAGCAGCGCATCCGGGGTCAATCAGCCCCAGCATTTT.

Only a few counts were recorded for this clonotype. The chain recombines TRBV5-4 with TRBJ2-1, with TRBD2 matching over 9 bases. Per germline, CDR1 SGHNT and CDR2 YYREEE (reference sequence). This CDR3 has 16 residues. V trimming: 4 bases; J trimming: 0 bases; junction bases outside the gene matches: 5. The CDR3 nucleotides read TGTGCCAGCAGCCTGGGACTAGCAGTCTCCTACAATGAGCAGTTCTTC. It yields the protein CASSLGLAVSYNEQFF. The full variable domain, its missing parts supplied by reference TRBV5-4 and TRBJ2-1, is ETGVTQSPTHLIKTRGQQVTLRCSSQSGHNTVSWYQQALGQGPQFIFQYYREEENGRGNFPPRFSGLQFPNYSSELNVNALELDDSALYLCASSLGLAVSYNEQFFGPGTRLTVL.

The rearrangement links TRBV20-1 to TRBJ2-2; D is perhaps TRBD1 (6 bases). The ends were cut back, 5 bases at V and 6 bases at J, with 10 bases in the middle. Germline V lookup: CDR1 DFQATT, CDR2 SNEGSKA (reference sequence). The CDR3 is 12 residues long. The CDR3 loop reads CSADRSAGELFF. Written as DNA, the CDR3 is TGCAGTGCTGACAGGTCGGCCGGGGAGCTGTTTTTT.

This clonotype was counted a few times. This chain joins TRBV28 and TRBJ1-5; 10 bases align to TRBD1. V shed 0 bases, J shed 3 bases, and the junction held 5 bases outside the gene matches. The V gene's germline CDR1 is MDHEN and CDR2 SYDVKM. This CDR3 has 17 residues. CDR3 nucleotides: TGTGCCAGCAGTTTATGGGCCGGGACAGGGGTCAATCAGCCCCAGCATTTT. Translation: CASSLWAGTGVNQPQHF.

This clonotype was observed a few times. The junction differs from germline at one of its ends, possibly a read error. The chain carries TRBV18 and TRBJ2-3; D is uncertain. Germline-derived CDR1 and CDR2 are KGHSH and LQKENI. This CDR3 is 14 amino acids long. The CDR3 protein is CASSLDSTTDAQYF. In DNA form, the CDR3 reads TGTGCCAGCTCACTCGACTCGACCACAGATGCGCAGTATTTT.

This clonotype was observed a few times. V is TRBV27 and J is TRBJ2-7, with 12 bases lining up with TRBD1. CDR1 is MNHEY and CDR2 is SMNVEV in the germline V gene (reference sequence). V lost 4 bases, J lost 1 base, and 11 bases stayed unmatched. The CDR3 covers 18 residues. In DNA form, the CDR3 reads TGTGCCAGCAGTTCCTTGGTGGGACAGGGGGCAACTTCCTACGAGCAGTACTTC. Residues: CASSSLVGQGATSYEQYF.

The chain is built from TRBV4-3 and TRBJ2-1, with 13 bases aligning to TRBD2. V shed 1 base and J 9 bases; nucleotides not matched to a gene: 6. Germline CDR1 and CDR2: LGHNA and YSLEER. CDR3 length: 16 amino acids. The CDR3 is CASSQGLRLAGGEQFF. In DNA form, the CDR3 reads TGCGCCAGCAGCCAAGGGTTGAGACTAGCGGGAGGTGAGCAGTTCTTC.

This chain connects TRBV29-1 to TRBJ1-2; D is ambiguous. CDR1 and CDR2 (germline): SQVTM, ANQGSEA. This CDR3 comprises 12 residues. Trimming took off 4 bases at V and 3 bases at J, with 9 bases between the two ends. Written as DNA, the CDR3 is TGCAGCGTTGTTAACTGTTACTATGGCTACACCTTC. Translated, it gives CSVVNCYYGYTF.

This clonotype was picked up many times. The J gene is TRBJ1-3, the V gene TRBV3-1; D is unresolved. Per the germline V gene, CDR1 is LGHDT and CDR2 is YNNKEL (reference sequence). Trimming cost V 2 bases and J 6 bases, with 5 bases left between them. The CDR3 totals 12 residues. CDR3 sequence reads: CASSQSQNTIYF. DNA of the CDR3: TGTGCCAGCAGCCAATCCCAAAACACCATATATTTT. Supplemented by reference TRBV3-1 and TRBJ1-3, the full variable domain reads DTAVSQTPKYLVTQMGNDKSIKCEQNLGHDTMYWYKQDSKKFLKIMFSYNNKELIINETVPNRFSPKSPDKAHLNLHINSLELGDSAVYFCASSQSQNTIYFGEGSWLTVV.

The table lists this clonotype with many counts. V and J are TRBV12-3 or TRBV12-4 and TRBJ1-1; D gene unclear. V gave up 3 bases and J gave up 0 bases, with 8 bases separating them. This CDR3 contains 14 residues. Here the CDR3 DNA reads TGTGCCAGCAGTTTTAACAGCCTGAACACTGAAGCTTTCTTT. It codes for CASSFNSLNTEAFF.

This clonotype was seen many times. V is TRBV29-1 and J is TRBJ2-3; TRBD2 matches at 8 bases. CDR1 is SQVTM, CDR2 ANQGSEA, per germline. J lost 4 bases, V lost 7 bases, and 13 bases had no gene match. The CDR3 contains 15 residues. The CDR3 here is CSAISSGPRADTQYF. The CDR3, as DNA: TGCAGCGCCATTTCTAGCGGGCCTCGAGCAGATACGCAGTATTTT.

This clonotype has ten or more counts. This chain links TRBV18 with TRBJ2-1, with TRBD2 matching 13 bases. Germline loops: CDR1 KGHSH, CDR2 LQKENI. V shed 3 bases and J 3 bases; nucleotides not matched to a gene: 2. The CDR3 is 16 residues long. This CDR3 reads CASSPGTSGIYNEQFF. CDR3 coding DNA: TGTGCCAGCTCACCTGGGACTAGCGGGATCTACAATGAGCAGTTCTTC. The full variable domain, its missing parts supplied by reference TRBV18 and TRBJ2-1, is NAGVMQNPRHLVRRRGQEARLRCSPMKGHSHVYWYRQLPEEGLKFMVYLQKENIIDESGMPKERFSAEFPKEGPSILRIQQVVRGDSAAYFCASSPGTSGIYNEQFFGPGTRLTVL.

This chain joins TRBV5-1 and TRBJ2-5, with TRBD1 identical over 7 bases. V dropped 6 bases and J dropped 4; count of bases not matched to a gene: 6. Germline values: CDR1 SGHRS, CDR2 YFSETQ. This CDR3 region has 13 residues. This CDR3 reads CASTMTGSETQYF. The DNA for the CDR3 is TGCGCCAGCACCATGACAGGGTCAGAGACCCAGTACTTC.

The DNA for the CDR3 is TGTGCCAGCAGTTTCCTAGCGGTATACAATGAGCAGTTCTTC. This translates into CASSFLAVYNEQFF. V gene TRBV12-3 or TRBV12-4 combines with J gene TRBJ2-1, with 7 bases fitting TRBD2. CDR3 size: 14 residues. V lost 3 bases and J lost 4; bases outside the gene matches: 3.

This clonotype was seen once. This may be a read error: a much more frequent sequence differs by one nucleotide. The chain couples TRBV4-1 to TRBJ2-3; 11 nucleotides line up with TRBD2. The CDR3 contains 19 residues. CDR1 MGHRA and CDR2 YSYEKL come from the germline V gene. With 11 bases clipped from V and 0 bases from J, the junction kept 19 bases outside the gene matches. The CDR3 here is CAGTSRPLAGDTSTDTQYF. In DNA, the CDR3 is TGCGCCGGCACCTCCCGGCCACTAGCGGGGGACACTAGCACAGATACGCAGTATTTT.

This clonotype was recorded many times. The chain carries TRBV6-1 and TRBJ2-7; D possibly corresponds to TRBD1 (5 bases). The V gene's germline CDR1 is MNHNS and CDR2 SASEGT. Trimming took off 1 base at V and 3 bases at J, with 10 bases between the two ends. The length of the CDR3 is 14 residues. The CDR3 DNA sequence: TGTGCCAGCAGTGAAGTTCACGGACACTACGAGCAGTACTTC. This translates into CASSEVHGHYEQYF.

This clonotype has a handful of counts. This sequence joins TRBV6-1 and TRBJ2-6; D is uncertain. This CDR3 spans 15 amino acids. Germline V gene lookup returns CDR1 MNHNS and CDR2 SASEGT. V was clipped by 6 bases and J by 2 bases, with 11 bases between them. The CDR3 DNA is TGTGCCAGCAGCCTAAAGGAAGCTGGGGCCAACGTCCTGACTTTC. Amino acid sequence: CASSLKEAGANVLTF.

The sample holds a few counts of this clonotype. V usage is TRBV5-6 and J usage is TRBJ2-2; D call uncertain. V lost 0 bases, J lost 9 bases, and 9 bases lay in between. This CDR3 comprises 13 residues. Looked up from germline, CDR1 is SGHDT and CDR2 is YYEEEE. The CDR3 bases are TGTGCCAGCAGCTTGGGGACCAGCCGGGAGCTGTTTTTT. It encodes CASSLGTSRELFF.

The rearrangement joins TRBV27 to TRBJ2-7; a weak D match, TRBD2 (5 bases). The V gene lost 5 bases and the J gene lost 2 bases, with 13 bases spanning the gap. CDR3 length: 14 residues. The germline gives CDR1 MNHEY, CDR2 SMNVEV (reference sequence). The CDR3 DNA reads TGTGCCAGCAGTCGGGGTGGGGAAGCCTACGAGCAGTACTTC. Its protein product is CASSRGGEAYEQYF.

This chain joins TRBV19 and TRBJ2-1; 8 nucleotides match TRBD2. V was pared by 1 base and J by 10 bases, with 9 bases of the junction left unmatched. This CDR3 comprises 15 residues. CDR1 and CDR2 from the germline V gene are LNHDA and SQIVND (reference sequence). Written as DNA, the CDR3 is TGTGCCAGTAGTATAGCCCGAGCGGGAGTAGGGGAGCAGTTCTTC. Its translation: CASSIARAGVGEQFF.